These 30 T cell receptor beta chains came from one sample sequenced in a study of T cell changes during pregnancy in multiple sclerosis. This table comes from immunoSEQ multiplex PCR, and its TCRdb copy is limited to in-frame clones, with some not included. The data hold 40,000 to 45,000 clones, with 85% to 95% observed a single time. The sample in question was CD4+ T cells from peripheral blood mononuclear cells, obtained in the third trimester of pregnancy. Source of these receptors: a female donor with multiple sclerosis, enrolled in a pregnancy study.

The chain combines TRBV19 with TRBJ2-7, with 9 bases matching TRBD1. CDR3 length equals 15 residues. With V trimmed by 7 bases and J by 2 bases, 9 bases remained unmatched. Looked up from germline, CDR1 is LNHDA and CDR2 is SQIVND (reference sequence). The CDR3 DNA reads as TGTGCCAGTACCACGGACAGGGGCGCTACCTACGAGCAGTACTTC. Amino acid sequence: CASTTDRGATYEQYF. The whole variable domain, remainder taken from reference TRBV19 and TRBJ2-7, is DGGITQSPKYLFRKEGQNVTLSCEQNLNHDAMYWYRQDPGQGLRLIYYSQIVNDFQKGDIAEGYSVSREKKESFPLTVTSAQKNPTAFYLCASTTDRGATYEQYFGPGTRLTVT.

CDR3 loop: CASSAREGINEQFF. The DNA for the CDR3 is TGTGCCAGCAGTGCGCGGGAGGGTATCAATGAGCAGTTCTTC. The V call is TRBV2, the J call TRBJ2-1, with 9 bases that match TRBD2. The V segment lost 4 bases and the J segment 6 bases; nucleotides outside the gene matches: 4. The CDR3 sequence is 14 residues long. Germline-derived CDR1 and CDR2 are SNHLY and FYNNEI.

The rearrangement links TRBV5-1 to TRBJ2-7, with 12 bases fitting TRBD2. The CDR3 length is 16 residues. Per germline, CDR1 SGHRS and CDR2 YFSETQ. V gave up 6 bases and J gave up 5 bases; unmatched junction bases: 12. The CDR3 reads CASTLSGTSGLNEQYF. The CDR3 DNA follows: TGCGCCAGCACCCTATCCGGGACTAGCGGGCTCAACGAGCAGTACTTC.

The chain is built from TRBV7-9 and TRBJ2-3; TRBD2 might be the D (6 bases). CDR1 and CDR2 from the germline V gene are SEHNR and FQNEAQ (reference sequence). The CDR3 covers 16 residues. V was cut by 4 bases and J by 6 bases, with 20 bases left in between. Here the CDR3 DNA reads TGTGCCAGCAGCTCCTCGCAAGGCGGGAAGAGGGATACGCAGTATTTT. It codes for CASSSSQGGKRDTQYF.

The rearrangement uses TRBV5-6 and TRBJ2-7; perhaps TRBD2 as D (5 bases). CDR3 length: 17 residues. Germline V gene sequence: CDR1 SGHDT, CDR2 YYEEEE. V was cut by 0 bases and J by 0 bases, with 16 bases left in between. CDR3 in DNA: TGTGCCAGCAGCTTGGGGGAGTTGCGGTTAAGCTCCTACGAGCAGTACTTC. Its translation is CASSLGELRLSSYEQYF.

V is TRBV15 and J is TRBJ2-2; a possible D gene is TRBD1 (6 bases). CDR1 is LNHNV, CDR2 YYDKDF, per germline (reference sequence). Trimming took 1 base from V and 3 from J, leaving 6 bases between them. This CDR3 contains 14 residues. The CDR3 spells CATSRAGDTGELFF. In DNA, the CDR3 is TGTGCCACCAGCAGAGCAGGGGACACCGGGGAGCTGTTTTTT.

J is TRBJ1-1 and V is TRBV6-5, with a possible D match to TRBD1 (6 bases). The CDR3 length is 15 residues. Trimming shortened V by 2 bases and J by 2 bases, and 12 bases separated the two germline ends. Germline V lookup: CDR1 MNHEY, CDR2 SVGAGI. This CDR3 is CASSYEGGVNTEAFF. CDR3 coding DNA: TGTGCCAGCAGTTACGAGGGGGGGGTAAACACTGAAGCTTTCTTT.

The chain has TRBV11-3 and TRBJ2-6; the D gene is possibly TRBD2 (7 bases). The CDR3 has 17 residues. The V end was cut by 7 bases, the J end by 3 bases, with 19 bases between. Germline V lookup: CDR1 SGHNT, CDR2 YENEEA. The CDR3 protein is CASTRTRGGGGANVLTF. CDR3 DNA: TGTGCCAGCACCCGTACTAGGGGGGGTGGTGGGGCCAACGTCCTGACTTTC.

The CDR3 nucleotides are TGTGCCAGCAGAAAAACGGGGACAGCTGATCAAGAGACCCAGTACTTC. It translates to CASRKTGTADQETQYF. The genes are TRBV6-6 and TRBJ2-5, with TRBD1 identical over 7 bases. CDR1 is MNHNY, CDR2 SVGAGI, per germline (reference sequence). After removal of 6 bases from V and 2 bases from J, the junction contained 12 bases not matched to a gene. The CDR3 has 16 amino acids.

For the CDR3, the DNA is TGTGCCAGCAGCTCTCTAGATACGCAGTATTTT. It yields the protein CASSSLDTQYF. This chain uses TRBV5-6 with TRBJ2-3; D gene ambiguous. V gave up 3 bases and J gave up 5 bases, with 4 bases separating them. Germline lookup yields CDR1 SGHDT and CDR2 YYEEEE. The CDR3 loop spans 11 amino acids.

The V call is TRBV7-9, the J call TRBJ2-1; 11 positions agree with TRBD2. CDR3 length: 15 residues. The J segment lost 7 bases and the V segment lost 5 bases, leaving 7 bases of the junction unmatched. Germline lookup yields CDR1 SEHNR and CDR2 FQNEAQ (reference sequence). This CDR3 is CASSVTSGRTNEQFF. The CDR3 nucleotides are TGTGCCAGCAGCGTCACTAGCGGGAGAACGAATGAGCAGTTCTTC.

The chain carries TRBV18 and TRBJ1-2; maybe TRBD1 (6 bases). The germline V gene encodes CDR1 KGHSH and CDR2 LQKENI. The CDR3 consists of 15 residues. Between the trimmed V and J ends, which lost 5 bases and 2 bases, there was a span of 15 bases. The CDR3 protein is CASSTSHGTNYGYTF. The CDR3 bases are TGTGCCAGCTCAACTTCGCACGGGACAAACTATGGCTACACCTTC. Variable domain in full (rest from reference TRBV18 and TRBJ1-2): NAGVMQNPRHLVRRRGQEARLRCSPMKGHSHVYWYRQLPEEGLKFMVYLQKENIIDESGMPKERFSAEFPKEGPSILRIQQVVRGDSAAYFCASSTSHGTNYGYTFGSGTRLTVV.

The chain joins TRBV7-2 to TRBJ2-4, with D possibly matching TRBD1 (5 bases). The ends were cut back, 4 bases at V and 0 bases at J, with 19 bases in the middle. CDR3 length: 18 amino acids. Germline CDR1 and CDR2: SGHTA and FQGNSA. CDR3: CASSYVTDTLIAKNIQYF. Written as DNA, the CDR3 is TGTGCCAGCAGCTACGTCACGGACACCCTTATAGCCAAAAACATTCAGTACTTC.

V is TRBV9 and J is TRBJ2-7; D gene unclear. Trimming took off 0 bases at V and 3 bases at J, with 10 bases between the two ends. Germline assignment: CDR1 SGDLS and CDR2 YYNGEE. This CDR3 region has 14 residues. The CDR3 is CASSVGDTHYEQYF. The CDR3 nucleotides are TGTGCCAGCAGCGTAGGAGACACTCACTACGAGCAGTACTTC.

V gene TRBV11-2 combines with J gene TRBJ2-3; 8 nucleotides agree with TRBD2. This CDR3 comprises 16 residues. Unmatched junction bases numbered 6, after V lost 4 bases and J lost 0 bases. Germline CDR1 reads SGHAT; CDR2 reads FQNNGV. The chain's CDR3 is CASSYRLALSTDTQYF. CDR3 DNA: TGTGCCAGCAGCTATAGACTAGCGCTCAGCACAGATACGCAGTATTTT. Supplemented by reference TRBV11-2 and TRBJ2-3, the full variable domain reads EAGVAQSPRYKIIEKRQSVAFWCNPISGHATLYWYQQILGQGPKLLIQFQNNGVVDDSQLPKDRFSAERLKGVDSTLKIQPAKLEDSAVYLCASSYRLALSTDTQYFGPGTRLTVL.

This rearrangement joins TRBV14 to TRBJ2-4; the D is unclear. CDR3 length: 16 residues. Germline CDR1 reads SGHDN; CDR2 reads FVKESK. V lost 4 bases and J 0 bases, leaving 13 bases between the germline ends. The CDR3 coding sequence is TGTGCCAGCAGCCCTCAGACAAACTTAGCCAAAAACATTCAGTACTTC. Translation: CASSPQTNLAKNIQYF.

The chain links TRBV6-6 to TRBJ2-7; 7 bases align to TRBD1. V lost 7 bases to trimming and J lost 1 base; unmatched junction nucleotides: 7. CDR1 and CDR2 (germline): MNHNY, SVGAGI (reference sequence). CDR3 length: 14 amino acids. The chain's CDR3 is CASNIQGISYEQYF. In DNA, the CDR3 is TGTGCCAGCAACATACAGGGGATTTCCTACGAGCAGTACTTC.

The chain links TRBV7-2 to TRBJ2-7; the D is unclear. The CDR3 covers 15 residues. CDR1 SGHTA and CDR2 FQGNSA come from the germline V gene. V was clipped by 1 base and J by 5 bases, with 15 bases between them. The CDR3 nucleotides read TGTGCCAGCAGCTTAGTAGGCAGAGGAGTCGACGAGCAGTACTTC. Protein sequence: CASSLVGRGVDEQYF.

The rearrangement links TRBV9 to TRBJ2-1, with a tentative D call TRBD2 (6 bases). The V end lost 0 bases, the J end lost 0 bases, and 10 bases lay between the germline ends. This CDR3 has 16 residues. Germline values: CDR1 SGDLS, CDR2 YYNGEE. For the CDR3, the DNA is TGTGCCAGCAGCGTAGGGGGGGAAGGCTCCTACAATGAGCAGTTCTTC. Translation: CASSVGGEGSYNEQFF.

This clone appeared once. This chain joins TRBV29-1 and TRBJ2-5, with a possible D match to TRBD2 (7 bases). V gave up 4 bases and J gave up 4 bases, with 10 bases separating them. The CDR3 runs 12 residues. Germline CDR1 and CDR2: SQVTM and ANQGSEA. Here the CDR3 DNA reads TGCAGCGTTGGGGGGGGGCGAGAGACCCAGTACTTC. Protein sequence: CSVGGGRETQYF.

The chain recombines TRBV7-6 with TRBJ2-3, with TRBD1 matching over 10 bases. The CDR3 has 15 residues. V gave up 5 bases and J gave up 7 bases; unmatched junction bases: 9. Looked up from germline, CDR1 is SGHVS and CDR2 is FNYEAQ. The CDR3 DNA reads TGTGCCAGCAGCCGCTACGGGACAGGGGCAAATACGCAGTATTTT. Protein sequence: CASSRYGTGANTQYF. Together with reference TRBV7-6 and TRBJ2-3, the CDR3 gives the full variable domain: GAGVSQSPRYKVTKRGQDVALRCDPISGHVSLYWYRQALGQGPEFLTYFNYEAQQDKSGLPNDRFSAERPEGSISTLTIQRTEQRDSAMYRCASSRYGTGANTQYFGPGTRLTVL.

The genes are TRBV14 and TRBJ2-2; D might be TRBD1 (5 bases). Trimming took 4 bases from V and 0 from J, leaving 12 bases between them. The germline V gene encodes CDR1 SGHDN and CDR2 FVKESK. The CDR3 length is 16 residues. The CDR3 bases are TGTGCCAGCAGCCCGTGGGGCCTAGCGAACACCGGGGAGCTGTTTTTT. Residues: CASSPWGLANTGELFF.

This chain uses TRBV7-2 with TRBJ2-1; 7 bases map to TRBD2. Trimming cost V 5 bases and J 0 bases; bases outside gene matches: 7. CDR1 and CDR2 (germline): SGHTA, FQGNSA. The CDR3 contains 16 residues. The CDR3 DNA is TGTGCCAGCAGCGCAACGACTAGCCACTCCTACAATGAGCAGTTCTTC. Translating gives CASSATTSHSYNEQFF.

As for this clone: One end of the junction does not line up with germline, which may come from a read error. The chain combines TRBV2 with TRBJ2-5; 7 bases align to TRBD1. TRBJ2-7 explains the end of the DNA better; the J call may be wrong. The CDR3 is 13 residues long. Per germline, CDR1 SNHLY and CDR2 FYNNEI. CDR3 in DNA: TGTGCCAGCACTGAACAGGGGATCAACGAGCAGTACTTC. Amino acid sequence: CASTEQGINEQYF.

This sequence joins TRBV20-1 and TRBJ2-1, with TRBD2 matching over 9 bases. Germline values: CDR1 DFQATT, CDR2 SNEGSKA (reference sequence). V trimming: 5 bases; J trimming: 9 bases; junction bases outside the gene matches: 2. The CDR3 has 11 amino acids. The CDR3, as DNA: TGCAGTGCTCGGACTAGCGTTGAGCAGTTCTTC. It translates to CSARTSVEQFF.

The chain couples TRBV19 to TRBJ1-3; D is uncertain. Looked up from germline, CDR1 is LNHDA and CDR2 is SQIVND (reference sequence). The V end lost 5 bases, the J end lost 4 bases, and 18 bases lay between the germline ends. CDR3 length equals 16 residues. The CDR3 here is CASSPRRQRAGNTIYF. The CDR3 DNA is TGTGCCAGTAGTCCCCGACGACAAAGAGCAGGAAACACCATATATTTT.

V is TRBV27 and J is TRBJ2-3; TRBD2 aligns across 11 bases. Germline CDR1 and CDR2: MNHEY and SMNVEV (reference sequence). Losses at the gene ends were 7 bases for V and 2 bases for J; bases not matched to a gene: 8. This CDR3 is 16 amino acids long. In nucleotides, the CDR3 is TGTGCCAGCACTTCCGGGACTAGCGGTTACACAGATACGCAGTATTTT. It translates to CASTSGTSGYTDTQYF.

This clone has only one observation. The chain employs TRBV11-2 and TRBJ1-2; 11 bases match TRBD1. V lost 1 base, J lost 4 bases, and 8 bases stayed unmatched. The CDR3 contains 17 residues. The germline gives CDR1 SGHAT, CDR2 FQNNGV. CDR3 DNA: TGTGCCAGCAGCTTAGGTCTCGGGACAGGGGGTGGCTATGGCTACACCTTC. This codes for CASSLGLGTGGGYGYTF.

V and J are TRBV29-1 and TRBJ1-1; tentative D call: TRBD1 (6 bases). Deletions cut 7 bases from V and 5 bases from J, with 14 bases between. Germline CDR1 reads SQVTM; CDR2 reads ANQGSEA. This CDR3 region has 12 residues. In nucleotides, the CDR3 is TGCAGCGCAAGGGAGGGGGGAACTGAAGCTTTCTTT. This codes for CSAREGGTEAFF. The whole variable domain, remainder taken from reference TRBV29-1 and TRBJ1-1, is SAVISQKPSRDICQRGTSLTIQCQVDSQVTMMFWYRQQPGQSLTLIATANQGSEATYESGFVIDKFPISRPNLTFSTLTVSNMSPEDSSIYLCSAREGGTEAFFGQGTRLTVV.

This clone was detected only a few times. The chain has TRBV7-2 and TRBJ2-7, with a possible D match to TRBD2 (6 bases). Germline CDR1 and CDR2: SGHTA and FQGNSA. The CDR3 runs to 14 residues. Trimming cost V 1 base and J 2 bases, with 9 bases left between them. CDR3 DNA: TGTGCCAGCAGCTTAGGCGGGGTTACCTACGAGCAGTACTTC. This encodes CASSLGGVTYEQYF. The full variable domain, with the rest looked up from reference TRBV7-2 and TRBJ2-7, is GAGVSQSPSNKVTEKGKDVELRCDPISGHTALYWYRQSLGQGLEFLIYFQGNSAPDKSGLPSDRFSAERTGGSVSTLTIQRTQQEDSAVYLCASSLGGVTYEQYFGPGTRLTVT.